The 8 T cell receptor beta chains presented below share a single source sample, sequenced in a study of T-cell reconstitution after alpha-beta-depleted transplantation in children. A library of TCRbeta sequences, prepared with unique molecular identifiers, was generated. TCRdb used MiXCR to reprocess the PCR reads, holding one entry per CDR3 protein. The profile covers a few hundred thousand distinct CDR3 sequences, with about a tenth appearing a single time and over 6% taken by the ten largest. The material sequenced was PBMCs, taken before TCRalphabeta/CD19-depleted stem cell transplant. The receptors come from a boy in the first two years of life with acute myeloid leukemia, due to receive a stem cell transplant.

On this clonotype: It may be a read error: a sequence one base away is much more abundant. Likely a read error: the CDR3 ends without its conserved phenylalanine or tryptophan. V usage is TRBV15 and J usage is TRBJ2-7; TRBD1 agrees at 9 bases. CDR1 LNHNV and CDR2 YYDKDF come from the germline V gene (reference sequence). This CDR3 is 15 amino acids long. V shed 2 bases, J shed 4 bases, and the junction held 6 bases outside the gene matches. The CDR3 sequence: CATSRRGTGWYEQYY. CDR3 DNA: TGTGCCACCAGCAGACGGGGGACAGGGTGGTACGAGCAGTACTAC.

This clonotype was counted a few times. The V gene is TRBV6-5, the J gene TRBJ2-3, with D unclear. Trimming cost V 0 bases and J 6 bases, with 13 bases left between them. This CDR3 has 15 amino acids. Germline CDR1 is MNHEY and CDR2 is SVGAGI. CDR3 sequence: CASSYSRSPRDTQYF. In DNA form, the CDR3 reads TGTGCCAGCAGTTACTCCAGGAGCCCGAGGGATACGCAGTATTTT.

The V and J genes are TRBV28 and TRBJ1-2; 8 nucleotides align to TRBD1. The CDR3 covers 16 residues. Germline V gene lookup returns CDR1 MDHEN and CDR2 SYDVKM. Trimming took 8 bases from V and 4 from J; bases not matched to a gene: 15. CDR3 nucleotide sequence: TGTGCCAGCCGAAACCGATGGGACAGGCACCTCTATGGCTACACCTTC. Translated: CASRNRWDRHLYGYTF.

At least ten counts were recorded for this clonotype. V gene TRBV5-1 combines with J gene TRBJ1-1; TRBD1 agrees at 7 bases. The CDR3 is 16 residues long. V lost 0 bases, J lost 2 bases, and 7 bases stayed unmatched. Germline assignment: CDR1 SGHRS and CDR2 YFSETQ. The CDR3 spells CASSLGQGGLNTEAFF. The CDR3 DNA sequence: TGCGCCAGCAGCTTGGGCCAAGGGGGCTTAAACACTGAAGCTTTCTTT. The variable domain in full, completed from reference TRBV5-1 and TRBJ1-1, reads KAGVTQTPRYLIKTRGQQVTLSCSPISGHRSVSWYQQTPGQGLQFLFEYFSETQRNKGNFPGRFSGRQFSNSRSEMNVSTLELGDSALYLCASSLGQGGLNTEAFFGQGTRLTVV.

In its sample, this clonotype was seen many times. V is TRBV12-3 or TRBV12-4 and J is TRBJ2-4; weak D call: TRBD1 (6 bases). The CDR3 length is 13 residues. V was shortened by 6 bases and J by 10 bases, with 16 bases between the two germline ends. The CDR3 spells CASRGTPLGIQYF. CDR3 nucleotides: TGTGCCAGCAGAGGGACACCCCTGGGTATTCAGTACTTC.

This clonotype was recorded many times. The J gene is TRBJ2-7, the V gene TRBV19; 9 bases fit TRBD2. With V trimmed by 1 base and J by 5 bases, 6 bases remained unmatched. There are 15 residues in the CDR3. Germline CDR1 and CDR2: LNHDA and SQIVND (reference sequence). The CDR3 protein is CASSIARTSVNEQYF. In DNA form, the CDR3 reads TGTGCCAGTAGTATAGCCCGGACTAGCGTCAACGAGCAGTACTTC.

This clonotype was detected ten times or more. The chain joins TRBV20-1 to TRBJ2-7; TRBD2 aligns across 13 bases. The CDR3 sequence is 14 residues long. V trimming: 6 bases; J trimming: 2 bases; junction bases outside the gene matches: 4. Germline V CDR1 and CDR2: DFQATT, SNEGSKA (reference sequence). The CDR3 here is CSARTSGGPYEQYF. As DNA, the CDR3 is TGCAGTGCCCGGACTAGCGGGGGACCCTACGAGCAGTACTTC.

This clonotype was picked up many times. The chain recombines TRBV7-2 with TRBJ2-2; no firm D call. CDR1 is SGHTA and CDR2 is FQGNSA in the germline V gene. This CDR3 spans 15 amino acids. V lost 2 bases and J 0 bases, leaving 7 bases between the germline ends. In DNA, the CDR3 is TGTGCCAGCAGCTTACAGGTTACGAACACCGGGGAGCTGTTTTTT. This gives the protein CASSLQVTNTGELFF.